These T cell receptor beta chains were read from a single sample in a study of long-term antiretroviral therapy in people with HIV. Clones were read by immunoSEQ multiplex PCR, and TCRdb kept only the in-frame ones, dropping some. The sample has approximately 16,000 clones; about 78% are singletons. Sequenced here: unsorted PBMCs, sampled about 3.2 years after starting antiretroviral therapy. These receptors were obtained from a woman aged 40 to 49 with HIV. The CDR3 runs from the conserved cysteine through the conserved F or W. D genes are given only for firm matches. Size is omitted from some rows. Given values are once, few, many or a class for expanded clones.

J	size	V	length	D	DNA	CDR3
TRBJ2-5	once	TRBV5-6	13	-	TGTGCCAGCGGGGGGGGGCTCCAAGAGACCCAGTACTTC	CASGGGLQETQYF
TRBJ1-2	-	TRBV5-6	16	-	TGTGCCAGCAGCTCGAACGGGGGACTAGCTAACTATGGCTACACCTTC	CASSSNGGLANYGYTF
TRBJ1-2	-	TRBV18	15	-	TGTGCCAGCTCACCACGGACAGATTCTAACTATGGCTACACCTTC	CASSPRTDSNYGYTF
TRBJ1-1	-	TRBV6-6	14	-	TGTGCCATTACGAAATCGACAGACGTCACTGAAGCTTTCTTT	CAITKSTDVTEAFF
TRBJ2-7	few	TRBV19	15	-	TGTGCCAGTATCCCTCGTGGGCAACCCCACTACGAGCAGTACTTC	CASIPRGQPHYEQYF
TRBJ2-1	-	TRBV7-9	11	-	TGTGCCAGCAGCTTAGAGACTAGTGAGTTCTTC	CASSLETSEFF
TRBJ2-5	-	TRBV7-2	13	TRBD2	TGTGCCAGCAGCACCGGGACTAGAGGGACCCAGTACTTC	CASSTGTRGTQYF
TRBJ1-1	few	TRBV6-6	14	-	TGTGCCAGCAGTTACAAAGTGTTGAGCACTGAAGCTTTCTTT	CASSYKVLSTEAFF
TRBJ1-1	once	TRBV7-9	14	TRBD1	TGTGCCAGCAGCTTTTTGGGACAGGCCCGTGAAGCTTTCTTT	CASSFLGQAREAFF
TRBJ2-7	-	TRBV5-1	15	-	TGCGCCAGCAGCTTGGAAAGTCCGATCTCCTACGAGCAGTACTTC	CASSLESPISYEQYF
TRBJ1-2	-	TRBV7-9	13	-	TGTGCCAGCAGCTTAAGGACAAACTATGGCTACACCTTC	CASSLRTNYGYTF
TRBJ2-6	-	TRBV29-1	15	-	TGCAGCGTTGAAAAACCGCTATCTGGGGCCAACGTCCTGACTTTC	CSVEKPLSGANVLTF
TRBJ2-7	-	TRBV6-5	15	-	TGTGCCAGCAGTCCCAATGGGTCTCCCTCCTACGAGCAGTACTTC	CASSPNGSPSYEQYF
TRBJ2-7	-	TRBV5-5	14	TRBD1	TGTGCCAGCAGCAGGGGACAGGGGCTCTACGAGCAGTACTTC	CASSRGQGLYEQYF
TRBJ1-4	-	TRBV29-1	14	TRBD1	TGCAGCGTTAGGACAGGGCGTAGTAATGAAAAACTGTTTTTT	CSVRTGRSNEKLFF